This TCR beta chain was identified during a study of glioma-infiltrating T cells after dendritic cell vaccination. Amplification used 60 V beta primers and 13 J beta primers. The assay was immunoSEQ multiplex PCR, and TCRdb's table has in-frame clones only and misses some. In the table there are 99,000 or so clones, about 85% of which are singletons. The CDR3 sequence is 15 residues long. The V and J ends lost 2 bases and 2 bases respectively, with 10 bases between them. Germline V CDR1 and CDR2: MNHNS, SASEGT. Noted time point: after dendritic cell vaccination, including at tumor progression/relapse.

Material: blood, obtained after dendritic cell vaccination. The rearrangement uses TRBV6-1 and TRBJ1-5; D is possibly TRBD1 (6 bases). This TCR came from a human donor with glioblastoma. The CDR3 protein is CASSEQGLGNQPQHF. CDR3 DNA sequence: TGTGCCAGCAGTGAACAGGGGCTCGGCAATCAGCCCCAGCATTTT.